Listed below are T cell receptor beta chains from one sample, sequenced in a study of blood T cell repertoires in COVID-19. Profiled with immunoSEQ multiplex PCR; TCRdb holds only in-frame clones, not every one. The data hold over 200,000 clones, with roughly 80% observed a single time. The sample consisted of peripheral blood. These receptors were taken from a human donor in a cohort sampled during active COVID-19. The CDR3 runs from the conserved cysteine through the conserved F or W. A D gene is named only where the DNA matches it firmly. The size entry is marked missing in some rows and otherwise reads once, few, many or a size class.

>NA|TRBV10-3|TRBJ1-2|NA
TGTGCCATCAGTGAGGGGTTGGGGGGGCCTGACTATGGCTACACCTTC
CAISEGLGGPDYGYTF
>NA|TRBV27|TRBJ2-1|NA
TGTGCCAGCAGTATCTATGCCCTCAATGAGCAGTTCTTC
CASSIYALNEQFF
>NA|TRBV28|TRBJ1-1|TRBD1
TGTGCCAGCAGTACACCGGGACAGGCCGGCACTGAAGCTTTCTTT
CASSTPGQAGTEAFF
>few|TRBV20-1|TRBJ1-2|TRBD1
TGCAGTGCCACCGGGACAGGGGATTTCACCTTC
CSATGTGDFTF
>once|TRBV27|TRBJ2-7|TRBD2
TGTGCCAGCAGTTTAGGGCGGGAGGGTTACGAGCAGTACTTC
CASSLGREGYEQYF
>few|TRBV27|TRBJ1-1|NA
TGTGCCACCCAATACACTGAAGCTTTCTTT
CATQYTEAFF
>NA|TRBV7-8|TRBJ2-5|TRBD2
TGTGCCAGCAGCTTCGTAGCGGGCCACCAAGAGACCCAGTACTTC
CASSFVAGHQETQYF
>once|TRBV24-1|TRBJ2-3|TRBD1
TGTGCCACCAGTGATCCCGGGACAGGGGAAGGAGATACGCAGTATTTT
CATSDPGTGEGDTQYF
>NA|TRBV7-2|TRBJ1-2|TRBD1
TGTGCCAGCAGCTTAGAACAGGGGGCCAGCTATGGCTACACCTTC
CASSLEQGASYGYTF
>NA|TRBV6-1|TRBJ1-5|NA
TGTGCCAGCAGTGAAGTGGCAGGCGAGAATCAGCCCCAGCATTTT
CASSEVAGENQPQHF
>NA|TRBV27|TRBJ2-3|NA
TGTGCCAGCAGTTTATCGGGGGGGCAGGGGCAGTATTTT
CASSLSGGQGQYF
>medium-sized|TRBV27|TRBJ2-5|NA
TGTGCCAGCAGTTTAAGTCAGAACCAAGAGACCCAGTACTTC
CASSLSQNQETQYF
>NA|TRBV28|TRBJ1-5|NA
TGTGCCAGCAGTCCCCGAGGGAAGGCTACTAATCAGCCCCAGCATTTT
CASSPRGKATNQPQHF
>NA|TRBV5-1|TRBJ2-7|NA
TGCGCCAGCAGCCCCCAACCACCAGGGACTCCTTCCTACGAGCAGTACTTC
CASSPQPPGTPSYEQYF
>few|TRBV18|TRBJ2-7|NA
TGTGCCAGCTCACGGGCCAGCTCCTACGAGCAGTACTTC
CASSRASSYEQYF
>NA|TRBV19|TRBJ1-2|NA
TGTGCCAGTAGTATAGAGGCAGGGACAGGCTACACCTTC
CASSIEAGTGYTF
>NA|TRBV28|TRBJ2-7|TRBD2
TGTGCCAGCAGTTTATCCCCTAGCGGAACCTACGAGCAGTACTTC
CASSLSPSGTYEQYF